This T cell receptor beta chain was found in a study of PD-1 blockade in classical Hodgkin lymphoma. Study summary: Nivolumab 3 mg/kg was given intravenously every 2 weeks.

As for time point: cycle 4 day 1 (C4D1), after 6 weeks of nivolumab. Every patient was affected by relapse after autologous stem cell transplantation, while exposure to brentuximab vedotin was not uniform. Study-wide findings and caveats: Diversity similar to that of newly diagnosed patients was seen at baseline in complete responders. Among the patients, those starting nivolumab under 1 year after ASCT were excluded. CD8+ TCR diversity did not rise significantly by C4D1, unlike CD4+.

This clone has a single count. Its antigen is currently unknown. Data came from immunoSEQ multiplex PCR; TCRdb stores just in-frame clones and leaves some out. The sample has 90,000 or so clones, over 75% seen once. The CDR3 covers 14 residues. Germline CDR1 and CDR2: MNHNY and SVGAGI (reference sequence). Trimming shortened V by 5 bases and J by 4 bases, and 14 bases separated the two germline ends. The input for sequencing was peripheral blood mononuclear cells (PBMCs), taken before the fourth cycle of nivolumab. The clonotype comes from a human donor with classical Hodgkin lymphoma. The rearrangement links TRBV6-6 to TRBJ1-2; weak D call: TRBD1 (6 bases). CDR3 sequence: CASSPSGGGYGYTF. In DNA form, the CDR3 reads TGTGCCAGCAGTCCCTCTGGAGGGGGCTATGGCTACACCTTC.